One sample yielded the 22 T cell receptor beta chains listed below, sequenced in a study of blood T cell repertoires in COVID-19. The repertoire was sequenced with immunoSEQ multiplex PCR; TCRdb's copy has only in-frame clones and lacks some. The sample has under 550,000 clones, 80% to 90% seen once. Material for sequencing was peripheral blood. These TCRs come from a man aged 18 to 30 with COVID-19, enrolled during active disease.

The V call is TRBV7-2, the J call TRBJ1-6; D remains ambiguous. The length of the CDR3 is 15 residues. From germline, CDR1 is SGHTA and CDR2 FQGNSA. The V gene lost 4 bases and the J gene lost 11 bases, with 18 bases spanning the gap. The CDR3 coding sequence is TGTGCCAGCAGCTCCACCCATTCGATGAGTACACCCCTCCACTTT. This encodes CASSSTHSMSTPLHF.

The chain uses TRBV5-6 and TRBJ2-7; 7 bases map to TRBD1. This CDR3 region has 13 residues. CDR1 and CDR2 (germline): SGHDT, YYEEEE. J lost 7 bases, V lost 3 bases, and 7 bases had no gene match. The CDR3 loop is CASSSRTGYEQYF. The DNA for the CDR3 is TGTGCCAGCAGCTCAAGGACAGGTTATGAGCAGTACTTC.

The rearrangement uses TRBV15 and TRBJ2-3, with 10 bases matching TRBD1. The CDR3 runs to 14 residues. V dropped 11 bases and J dropped 0; count of bases not matched to a gene: 5. The germline gives CDR1 LNHNV, CDR2 YYDKDF (reference sequence). The CDR3 loop reads CASQTGGSTDTQYF. CDR3 DNA: TGTGCCTCCCAGACAGGGGGCAGCACAGATACGCAGTATTTT.

On this clone itself: The sample holds other DNA sequences that translate to the same CDR3. This rearrangement joins TRBV18 to TRBJ2-3, with TRBD2 matching over 12 bases. Unmatched junction bases numbered 1, after V lost 6 bases and J lost 3 bases. Germline loops: CDR1 KGHSH, CDR2 LQKENI. CDR3 length equals 14 residues. The CDR3 loop reads CASSGTSGTDTQYF. CDR3 DNA: TGTGCCAGCTCGGGGACTAGCGGGACAGATACGCAGTATTTT.

J is TRBJ2-7 and V is TRBV6-5; 10 bases align to TRBD2. Germline assignment: CDR1 MNHEY and CDR2 SVGAGI. V shed 7 bases, J shed 3 bases, and the junction held 9 bases outside the gene matches. The length of the CDR3 is 15 residues. This chain's CDR3 is CASTRSGGAGYEQYF. Here the CDR3 DNA reads TGTGCCAGCACCAGAAGCGGGGGGGCCGGCTACGAGCAGTACTTC.

Of note for this clone: Other DNA sequences in the sample encode the same CDR3. The rearrangement joins TRBV19 to TRBJ1-1; D perhaps matches TRBD1 (6 bases). CDR1 is LNHDA, CDR2 SQIVND, per germline (reference sequence). V was clipped by 3 bases and J by 1 base, with 12 bases between them. The CDR3 contains 15 residues. DNA of the CDR3: TGTGCCAGTAGTATGGGGACAAGGGGGAACACTGAAGCTTTCTTT. Its protein product is CASSMGTRGNTEAFF.

In DNA form, the CDR3 reads TGCAGCGGAGGTAATGAAAAACTGTTTTTT. Translated, it gives CSGGNEKLFF. The chain carries TRBV29-1 and TRBJ1-4; D gene uncertain. CDR3 size: 10 residues. The V end lost 7 bases, the J end lost 4 bases, and 4 bases lay between the germline ends. The germline V gene encodes CDR1 SQVTM and CDR2 ANQGSEA. The complete variable domain, with remaining parts taken from reference TRBV29-1 and TRBJ1-4, reads SAVISQKPSRDICQRGTSLTIQCQVDSQVTMMFWYRQQPGQSLTLIATANQGSEATYESGFVIDKFPISRPNLTFSTLTVSNMSPEDSSIYLCSGGNEKLFFGSGTQLSVL.

V gene TRBV9 combines with J gene TRBJ1-1, with a tentative D call TRBD1 (6 bases). The CDR3 spans 14 residues. V was clipped by 6 bases and J by 5 bases, with 17 bases between them. Germline V gives CDR1 SGDLS, CDR2 YYNGEE. The CDR3 DNA reads as TGTGCCAGCACCCCTCGGGGGGCAGGGACTGAAGCTTTCTTT. It specifies CASTPRGAGTEAFF.

This chain connects TRBV9 to TRBJ2-7; 13 nucleotides agree with TRBD2. Germline assignment: CDR1 SGDLS and CDR2 YYNGEE. The CDR3 runs 17 residues. Losses at the gene ends were 0 bases for V and 4 bases for J; bases not matched to a gene: 7. In nucleotides, the CDR3 is TGTGCCAGCAGCGTAGGAAATGGACTAGCGGGGGTTTACGAGCAGTACTTC. It codes for CASSVGNGLAGVYEQYF.

The chain recombines TRBV11-2 with TRBJ2-1; maybe TRBD1 (8 bases). Trimming pared 6 bases from V and 2 bases from J, leaving 26 bases between. Germline CDR1 SGHAT, CDR2 FQNNGV. This CDR3 region has 19 residues. CDR3 in amino acids: CASRGGVTGGTFTYNEQFF. Written as DNA, the CDR3 is TGTGCCAGCAGAGGGGGGGTAACAGGGGGAACCTTTACCTACAATGAGCAGTTCTTC.

The CDR3 DNA reads TGCGCCAGCAGCTTGGCGGGGAGGGACGAGACCCAGTACTTC. It specifies CASSLAGRDETQYF. V gene TRBV5-1 combines with J gene TRBJ2-5, with 7 bases lining up with TRBD2. The J segment lost 5 bases and the V segment lost 0 bases, leaving 4 bases of the junction unmatched. In germline, CDR1 is SGHRS, CDR2 YFSETQ. The CDR3 has 14 amino acids.

The chain recombines TRBV5-4 with TRBJ2-1; D is unresolved. Germline-derived CDR1 and CDR2 are SGHNT and YYREEE (reference sequence). V shed 0 bases and J shed 3 bases, with 10 bases lying between them. This CDR3 comprises 15 residues. CDR3 in DNA: TGTGCCAGCAGCTTGGCGGGTCACTACTACAATGAGCAGTTCTTC. Amino acids: CASSLAGHYYNEQFF.

This clone was found once. CDR3 coding DNA: TGTGCCAGCAGTCCACGCCCAGAAACTAACAATGAGCAGTTCTTC. Translated, it gives CASSPRPETNNEQFF. The chain employs TRBV6-5 and TRBJ2-1, with D uncertain. Between the trimmed V and J ends, which lost 5 bases and 5 bases, there was a span of 16 bases. Germline CDR1 MNHEY, CDR2 SVGAGI. The CDR3 consists of 15 residues.

The chain has TRBV6-1 and TRBJ1-1; D is unclear. Germline lookup yields CDR1 MNHNS and CDR2 SASEGT. This CDR3 region has 15 residues. V shed 1 base and J shed 0 bases, with 9 bases lying between them. DNA of the CDR3: TGTGCCAGCAGTGAAGTCGAGATAATGAACACTGAAGCTTTCTTT. This sequence encodes CASSEVEIMNTEAFF.

The chain employs TRBV27 and TRBJ1-2; TRBD1 agrees at 8 bases. The CDR3 spans 14 residues. CDR1 is MNHEY, CDR2 SMNVEV, per germline (reference sequence). V shed 2 bases and J 4 bases; nucleotides not matched to a gene: 3. The CDR3 protein is CASSLNRGTYGYTF. CDR3 nucleotides: TGTGCCAGCAGTTTAAACAGGGGGACCTATGGCTACACCTTC.

The chain couples TRBV29-1 to TRBJ2-3, with D tentatively TRBD1 (5 bases). With 8 bases removed from V and 4 bases from J, the gap between germline ends came to 25 bases. Germline V gene data show CDR1 as SQVTM and CDR2 as ANQGSEA. This CDR3 has 16 amino acids. CDR3 amino acids: CSHKGYKGMVADTQYF. DNA for the CDR3: TGCAGCCATAAAGGGTACAAGGGGATGGTCGCAGATACGCAGTATTTT.

The V and J genes are TRBV29-1 and TRBJ1-1, with D uncertain. Trimming shortened V by 2 bases and J by 6 bases, and 10 bases separated the two germline ends. The CDR3 consists of 12 residues. From germline, CDR1 is SQVTM and CDR2 ANQGSEA. CDR3 in amino acids: CSVEYGSAEAFF. The CDR3 DNA sequence: TGCAGCGTTGAATATGGTTCGGCTGAAGCTTTCTTT.

The rearrangement uses TRBV6-5 and TRBJ1-2; TRBD1 aligns across 7 bases. Germline V gives CDR1 MNHEY, CDR2 SVGAGI. The length of the CDR3 is 15 residues. Germline trimming cut 5 bases from V and 3 bases from J; bases unmatched to any gene: 9. CDR3 region: CASSPPKGGDYGYTF. CDR3 coding DNA: TGTGCCAGCAGTCCCCCCAAAGGGGGCGACTATGGCTACACCTTC.

The V gene is TRBV19, the J gene TRBJ1-5; the match to TRBD1 covers 7 bases. The CDR3 extends over 15 amino acids. CDR1 and CDR2 from the germline V gene are LNHDA and SQIVND (reference sequence). Losses at the gene ends were 5 bases for V and 2 bases for J; bases not matched to a gene: 6. The CDR3, as DNA: TGTGCCAGTAGTCGACAGGGCGGGGGCAATCAGCCCCAGCATTTT. As protein: CASSRQGGGNQPQHF.

The CDR3 coding sequence is TGTGCCAGCAGCGGATACAGTGTAAATACGCAGTATTTT. Amino acid sequence: CASSGYSVNTQYF. The chain recombines TRBV7-9 with TRBJ2-3; unclear D gene. From germline, CDR1 is SEHNR and CDR2 FQNEAQ (reference sequence). The CDR3 extends over 13 amino acids. V dropped 5 bases and J dropped 7 bases, with 13 bases sitting between them.

This chain joins TRBV3-1 (or the pseudogene TRBV3-2) and TRBJ2-1; D ambiguous. This CDR3 is 14 amino acids long. The germline V and J ends were trimmed by 4 bases and 4 bases, with 11 bases remaining between them. Germline V CDR1 and CDR2: LGHDT, YNNKEL (reference sequence). The DNA for the CDR3 is TGTGCCAGCAGCCCCCGAGGTGTATACAATGAGCAGTTCTTC. This translates into CASSPRGVYNEQFF.

V and J are TRBV7-2 and TRBJ1-1; a weak D match, TRBD1 (5 bases). Trimming pared 2 bases from V and 5 bases from J, leaving 9 bases between. Looked up from germline, CDR1 is SGHTA and CDR2 is FQGNSA. The CDR3 has 13 amino acids. In DNA form, the CDR3 reads TGTGCCAGCAGCTTACATAGGGGAACTGAAGCTTTCTTT. It is translated as CASSLHRGTEAFF.